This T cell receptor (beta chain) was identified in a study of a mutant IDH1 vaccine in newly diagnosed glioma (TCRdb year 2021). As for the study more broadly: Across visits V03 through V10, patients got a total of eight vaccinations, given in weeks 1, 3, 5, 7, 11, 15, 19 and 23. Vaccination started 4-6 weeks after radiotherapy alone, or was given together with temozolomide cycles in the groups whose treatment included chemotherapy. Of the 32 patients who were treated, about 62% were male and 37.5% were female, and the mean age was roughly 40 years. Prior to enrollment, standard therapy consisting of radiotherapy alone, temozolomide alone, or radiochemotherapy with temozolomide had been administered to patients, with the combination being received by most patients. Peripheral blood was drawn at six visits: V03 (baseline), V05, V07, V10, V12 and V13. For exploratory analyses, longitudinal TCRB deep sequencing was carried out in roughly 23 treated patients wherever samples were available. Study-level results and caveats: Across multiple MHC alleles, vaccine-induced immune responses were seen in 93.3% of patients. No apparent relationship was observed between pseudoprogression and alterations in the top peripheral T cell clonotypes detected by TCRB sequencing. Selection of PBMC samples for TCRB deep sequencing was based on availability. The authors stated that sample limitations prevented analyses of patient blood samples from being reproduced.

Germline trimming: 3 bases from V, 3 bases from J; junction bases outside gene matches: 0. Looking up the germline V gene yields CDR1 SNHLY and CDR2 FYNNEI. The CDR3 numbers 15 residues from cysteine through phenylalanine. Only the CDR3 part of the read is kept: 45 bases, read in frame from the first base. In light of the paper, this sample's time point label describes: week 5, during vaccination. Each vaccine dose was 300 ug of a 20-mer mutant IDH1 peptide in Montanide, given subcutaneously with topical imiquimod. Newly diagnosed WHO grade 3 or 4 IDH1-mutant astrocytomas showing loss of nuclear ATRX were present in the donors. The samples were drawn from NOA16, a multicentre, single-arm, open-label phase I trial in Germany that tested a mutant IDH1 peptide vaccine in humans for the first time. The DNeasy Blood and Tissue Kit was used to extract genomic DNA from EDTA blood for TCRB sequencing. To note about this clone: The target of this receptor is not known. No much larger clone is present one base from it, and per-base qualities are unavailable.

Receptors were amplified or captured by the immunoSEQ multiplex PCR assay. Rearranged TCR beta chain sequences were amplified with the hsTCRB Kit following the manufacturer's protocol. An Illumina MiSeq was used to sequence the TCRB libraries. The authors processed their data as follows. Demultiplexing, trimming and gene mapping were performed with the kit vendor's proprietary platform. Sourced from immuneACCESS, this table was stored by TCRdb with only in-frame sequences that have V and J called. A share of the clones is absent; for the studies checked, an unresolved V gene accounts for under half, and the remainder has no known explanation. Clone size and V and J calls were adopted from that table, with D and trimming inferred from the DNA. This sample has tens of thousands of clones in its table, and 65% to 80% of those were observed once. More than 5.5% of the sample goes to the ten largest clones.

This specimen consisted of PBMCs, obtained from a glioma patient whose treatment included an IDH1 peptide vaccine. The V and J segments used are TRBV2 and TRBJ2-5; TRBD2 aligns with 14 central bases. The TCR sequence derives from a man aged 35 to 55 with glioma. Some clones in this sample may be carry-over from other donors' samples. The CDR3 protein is CASSEGLAGEETQYF. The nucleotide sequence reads TGTGCCAGCAGTGAGGGACTAGCGGGGGAAGAGACCCAGTACTTC.